This T cell receptor (beta chain) stems from a study of identical twins. The study, taken as a whole, reports: The authors noted that invariant MAIT and iNKT cells could partly confound zero-insertion analyses.

With V trimmed by 2 bases and J by 4 bases, 4 bases remained unmatched. This CDR3 has 16 amino acids. CDR1 is SGHTA, CDR2 FQGNSA, per germline. As to this clonotype: No antigen is known for it.

Unique molecular identifiers were present on cDNA, and template switching added a universal primer site. TCRdb fed the 5' RACE reads into MiXCR, producing one record per CDR3 protein. The sample comprises a few hundred thousand distinct CDR3 sequences, roughly 15% of which are singletons, and about 0.47% rests with the top ten. Healthy Caucasians alone served as donors. In addition, the sample was reused for a study of yellow fever vaccine responses in identical twins.

The rearrangement links TRBV7-2 to TRBJ2-2, with TRBD2 matching over 10 bases. Material: CD4+ T cells sorted from blood. This TCR was sampled from a woman aged 18 to 35 in good health. The chain's CDR3 is CASSLTSGVRTGELFF. The CDR3 DNA reads TGTGCCAGCAGCTTAACTAGCGGGGTGCGCACCGGGGAGCTGTTTTTT.